This T cell receptor beta chain was captured by sequencing in a study of PD-1 blockade in classical Hodgkin lymphoma. Whole-study results and caveats: At baseline, newly diagnosed patients reportedly showed less TCR diversity than healthy donors. CD4+ TCR diversity rose significantly by C4D1, and CD8+ TCR diversity did not.

Time point given: cycle 4 day 1 (C4D1), after less than 7 weeks of nivolumab. All the patients suffered relapse after autologous stem cell transplantation, and brentuximab vedotin exposure differed. This table comes from immunoSEQ multiplex PCR, and its TCRdb copy is limited to in-frame clones, with some not included. The data contain over 50,000 clones, nearly 90% of them singletons. Regarding this clone: Its matching antigen is unknown.

The origin of this receptor is a human donor with classical Hodgkin lymphoma. The source material was peripheral blood mononuclear cells (PBMCs), sampled before the fourth cycle of nivolumab.

The CDR3 DNA sequence: TGCGCCAGCAGCTTGGACGGGACAGGGAGGGCTGGGGCCAACGTCCTGACTTTC. As protein: CASSLDGTGRAGANVLTF. This sequence joins TRBV5-1 and TRBJ2-6, with TRBD1 identical over 9 bases. With 0 bases clipped from V and 2 bases from J, the junction kept 6 bases outside the gene matches. Looked up from germline, CDR1 is SGHRS and CDR2 is YFSETQ. CDR3 length equals 18 residues.